The entry below gives a single T cell receptor (beta chain) sequence along with its context. The data originate from a study of T cells in Graves' hyperthyroidism and ophthalmopathy. CDR1 DFQATT and CDR2 SNEGSKA come from the germline V gene (reference sequence). The V gene end was trimmed by 0 bases and the J gene end by 4 bases; junction bases not matched to a gene: 7. There are 15 residues in the CDR3. TCR beta CDR3 region amplification was performed from RNA transcripts. Using the HTBI primer set, a first-round RT-PCR was run on the TCR CDR3. Using its own MiXCR run on the multiplex PCR reads, TCRdb lists one record per CDR3 protein. The data contain 500,000 to 550,000 distinct CDR3 sequences, 20% of them seen just once; the ten biggest clones take up about 50%.

V usage is TRBV20-1 and J usage is TRBJ2-7; 9 bases are a match to TRBD2. The receptor comes from a middle-aged man with Graves' ophthalmopathy. The specimen sequenced was blood. Here the CDR3 reads CSARDRLAGLYEQYF. In DNA form, the CDR3 reads TGCAGTGCTAGAGATCGCCTAGCGGGATTGTACGAGCAGTACTTC.